This T cell receptor (beta chain) was recovered during a study of T cell repertoires in cytomegalovirus infection (dated by TCRdb to the late 2010s). Concerning the study at large: Because public TCR beta signatures pointed to carriage of CMV infection together with the matching HLA type, the HLA type of each donor mattered for the analysis. Results the study describes overall, beyond this receptor: In both this cohort and an independent approximately 370-donor cohort, the cumulative frequency of public TCR beta family members distinguished carriers of CMV infection plus the relevant HLA type. In the ex vivo response, HLA-C-restricted CMV-specific TCR beta clonotypes were dominant, and in two of eight donors the single most frequent clonotype came from this HLA-C-restricted group.

This clonotype was counted ten times or more. It lacks a known antigen. The input lacks base qualities; no much larger clone sits a single base away. The germline V gene gives CDR1 as SGHAT and CDR2 as FQNNGV. Germline trimming: 3 bases from V, 3 bases from J; junction bases outside gene matches: 4. The CDR3 starts with the cysteine, ends with the phenylalanine, and has 15 residues. The only DNA kept is the CDR3, 45 bases in frame from the first base. TCRdb names Illumina HiSeq 1500 as the instrument used. The public reads were quality trimmed at Q25 with fastp and then assembled into clones with MiXCR by TCRdb, keeping productive beta chains. Records with the same CDR3 protein are collapsed into one entry carrying the most frequent genes and DNA. The sample table records around 450,000 distinct CDR3 sequences; about a third of these occur just once. Jointly, the top ten make up approximately 15% of the sample.

The chain couples TRBV11-2 to TRBJ2-7; 11 junctional bases match TRBD1. This TCR came from a human donor in good health (CMV status not recorded). Some clones in this sample may be carry-over from other donors' samples. Input material: PBMCs. Here the CDR3 is given as CASSFLGQGGYEQYF. The DNA sequence reads TGTGCCAGCAGCTTTCTGGGACAGGGGGGCTACGAGCAGTACTTC.